Shown below are 17 T cell receptor beta chains from a single sample sequenced in a study of blood T cells in healthy people across ages. Primed by a sample-barcoded 5' primer and a J-beta primer mix, a second PCR proceeded for about 7 to 11 cycles. Using its own MiXCR run on the 5' RACE reads, TCRdb lists one record per CDR3 protein. The sample lists 650,000 to 1,000,000 distinct CDR3 sequences; approximately 35% were seen once. The sequenced sample consisted of blood. These receptor sequences come from a young man in good health.

As DNA, the CDR3 is TGTGCCAGCAGCCATGCCGCGACAGGTGGTAACGGGCAGTACTTC. The encoded protein is CASSHAATGGNGQYF. This chain joins TRBV3-1 and TRBJ2-7; D perhaps matches TRBD1 (6 bases). The CDR3 has 15 amino acids. CDR1 LGHDT and CDR2 YNNKEL come from the germline V gene (reference sequence). With 3 bases removed from V and 9 bases from J, the gap between germline ends came to 21 bases.

This clonotype came up once. This rearrangement joins TRBV20-1 to TRBJ2-1; no firm D call. Germline CDR1 and CDR2: DFQATT and SNEGSKA (reference sequence). The V and J ends lost 3 bases and 0 bases respectively, with 12 bases between them. This CDR3 is 15 amino acids long. The CDR3 DNA follows: TGCAGTGCTAGGGCCAGACGGAGCTCCTACAATGAGCAGTTCTTC. It translates to CSARARRSSYNEQFF.

The chain combines TRBV30 with TRBJ2-4, with D hard to call. Gene TRBJ2-7 matches the end of the DNA better, so the J call may be wrong. The CDR3 extends over 9 amino acids. CDR1 and CDR2 (germline): GTSNPN, SVGIG (reference sequence). CDR3 sequence (DNA): TGTGCCTACCGGTACGAGCAGTACTTC. Translating gives CAYRYEQYF.

The table lists this clonotype with a few counts. This chain uses TRBV4-1 with TRBJ1-1, with D uncertain. The germline gives CDR1 MGHRA, CDR2 YSYEKL. V gave up 0 bases and J gave up 0 bases, with 8 bases separating them. There are 15 residues in the CDR3. For the CDR3, the DNA is TGCGCCAGCAGCCAAGATGTGAACATGAACACTGAAGCTTTCTTT. Amino acids: CASSQDVNMNTEAFF.

About this clonotype: Being one base from a much bigger clone, this may be a read error. The final CDR3 position lacks the conserved phenylalanine or tryptophan, pointing to a likely read error. The chain has TRBV20-1 and TRBJ2-5, with D unresolved. The CDR3 is 14 residues long. Trimming cost V 6 bases and J 0 bases, with 14 bases left between them. Looked up from germline, CDR1 is DFQATT and CDR2 is SNEGSKA (reference sequence). CDR3 sequence (DNA): TGCAGTGCCCCGGACGGATGGTACCAAGAGACCCAGTACCTC. It yields the protein CSAPDGWYQETQYL.

This clonotype was seen more than once but under ten times. CDR3 in amino acids: CASSEASRVRNTEAFF. The CDR3 region has the DNA TGTGCCAGCAGTGAAGCGTCCAGGGTACGAAACACTGAAGCTTTCTTT. J is TRBJ1-1 and V is TRBV2, with D tentatively TRBD1 (5 bases). V lost 0 bases, J lost 2 bases, and 13 bases lay in between. The CDR3 is 16 amino acids. Germline V gene data show CDR1 as SNHLY and CDR2 as FYNNEI.

This chain joins TRBV28 and TRBJ1-4, with 9 bases that match TRBD1. This CDR3 spans 15 amino acids. With V trimmed by 3 bases and J by 7 bases, 6 bases remained unmatched. CDR1 and CDR2 from the germline V gene are MDHEN and SYDVKM. The DNA for the CDR3 is TGTGCCAGCAGTTTCCGGGACAGGGAGGCTGAAAAACTGTTTTTT. Its protein product is CASSFRDREAEKLFF.

This chain connects TRBV4-2 to TRBJ1-1; 7 bases agree with TRBD1. From germline, CDR1 is LGHNA and CDR2 YNFKEQ. CDR3 length: 16 residues. V was pared by 1 base and J by 1 base, with 6 bases of the junction left unmatched. The DNA of the CDR3 is TGTGCCAGCAGCCAAGGGACAGGATTAGGGAACACTGAAGCTTTCTTT. Translating it yields CASSQGTGLGNTEAFF.

Ten or more counts support this clonotype. The chain links TRBV20-1 to TRBJ1-5; D gene ambiguous. V shed 4 bases and J shed 0 bases, with 13 bases lying between them. The CDR3 has 15 residues. Germline CDR1 is DFQATT and CDR2 is SNEGSKA (reference sequence). In DNA, the CDR3 is TGCAGTGCTACAGCTGATCTTAATAGCAATCAGCCCCAGCATTTT. This translates into CSATADLNSNQPQHF.

The gene calls are TRBV5-1 and TRBJ1-1; D gene unclear. Trimming left V 4 bases short and J 4 bases short, with 11 bases between. This CDR3 has 13 residues. Germline CDR1 and CDR2: SGHRS and YFSETQ. The CDR3 region is CASSHGPGTEAFF. The DNA of the CDR3 is TGCGCCAGCAGCCACGGTCCCGGCACTGAAGCTTTCTTT.

This clonotype appeared many times. The rearrangement links TRBV6-2 or TRBV6-3 to TRBJ2-3; D remains ambiguous. Trimming shortened V by 7 bases and J by 0 bases, and 11 bases separated the two germline ends. The CDR3 sequence is 14 residues long. Germline values: CDR1 MNHEY, CDR2 SVGEGT. DNA for the CDR3: TGTGCCAGCATAGGACCTTCTAGCACAGATACGCAGTATTTT. Amino acid sequence: CASIGPSSTDTQYF.

The chain uses TRBV6-1 and TRBJ2-6; no definite D call. CDR1 is MNHNS, CDR2 SASEGT, per germline. The V gene lost 6 bases and the J gene lost 1 base, with 16 bases spanning the gap. The CDR3 loop spans 17 amino acids. The CDR3 DNA follows: TGTGCCAGCAGCCCCTATCCTATGGGGTCTGGGGCCAACGTCCTGACTTTC. Residues: CASSPYPMGSGANVLTF.

This clonotype came up a few times. The chain couples TRBV5-4 to TRBJ2-5; D is perhaps TRBD1 (6 bases). The end of the DNA is better explained by TRBJ2-7, so the J call may be wrong. CDR1 SGHNT and CDR2 YYREEE come from the germline V gene (reference sequence). The CDR3 has 12 amino acids. The DNA for the CDR3 is TGTGCCAGCAGCCCCCGCAGGGGCGAGCAGTACTTC. It translates to CASSPRRGEQYF.

This clonotype was counted a few times. Since a much larger clone is just one base distant, this may be a read error. The chain combines TRBV10-3 with TRBJ2-3; D could derive from TRBD1 or TRBD2 (5 bases each). The CDR3 contains 13 residues. Trimming shortened V by 6 bases and J by 2 bases, and 9 bases separated the two germline ends. Germline CDR1 ENHRY, CDR2 SYGVKD. CDR3 DNA sequence: TGTGCCATCAGCCGGGACCCCACAGATACGCAGTATTTT. It translates to CAISRDPTDTQYF.

In the case of this clonotype: An end of the junction does not agree with germline; a read error may underlie this. V usage is TRBV24-1 and J usage is TRBJ2-7, with 8 bases matching TRBD1. The J call may be in error: the DNA end matches TRBJ2-5 better. Looked up from germline, CDR1 is KGHDR and CDR2 is SFDVKD. This CDR3 comprises 14 residues. CDR3 sequence reads: CAASDLDREETQYF. CDR3 nucleotide sequence: TGTGCCGCCAGTGACCTGGACAGGGAAGAGACCCAGTACTTC.

The genes are TRBV6-6 and TRBJ1-2, with D tentatively TRBD1 (6 bases). V shed 4 bases and J shed 3 bases, with 18 bases lying between them. Germline assignment: CDR1 MNHNY and CDR2 SVGAGI (reference sequence). CDR3 length equals 16 residues. CDR3 residues: CASSLHPVGGDYGYTF. CDR3 bases: TGTGCCAGCAGTTTACATCCCGTAGGGGGGGACTATGGCTACACCTTC.

As to this clonotype: A much larger clone lies one base from this, so it may be a read error. V and J are TRBV9 and TRBJ2-1, with unresolved D. V was pared by 3 bases and J by 4 bases, with 11 bases between. The CDR3 consists of 14 residues. In germline, CDR1 is SGDLS, CDR2 YYNGEE. CDR3 coding DNA: TGTGCCAGCAGCGCAGAACAGAGTTACAATGAGCAGTTCTTC. Translated: CASSAEQSYNEQFF. Based on the CDR3 plus reference TRBV9 and TRBJ2-1, the full variable domain is DSGVTQTPKHLITATGQRVTLRCSPRSGDLSVYWYQQSLDQGLQFLIQYYNGEERAKGNILERFSAQQFPDLHSELNLSSLELGDSALYFCASSAEQSYNEQFFGPGTRLTVL.